This section outlines one TCR beta chain sequence together with its context. This specimen comes from a study of blood T cell repertoires in COVID-19. Study summary: COVID-19 samples from acute and convalescent phases originated in the United States, Italy and Spain.

Germline V CDR1 and CDR2: SGHTS, YDEGEE. This CDR3 region has 14 residues. Deletions cut 0 bases from V and 3 bases from J, with 10 bases between. Per the authors' pipeline: From reference gene primer amplification, estimates of nucleated cell counts were derived. TCRdb's table, derived via immunoSEQ multiplex PCR, lists solely in-frame clones and lacks some. That table gives V, J and clone size, and the DNA gave D and trimming. The sample carries just under 45,000 clones, about 88% recorded once. The TCR sequence derives from a human donor in a cohort sampled during active COVID-19. The sample was peripheral blood. J is TRBJ2-7 and V is TRBV5-8; D unresolved. The CDR3 nucleotides are TGTGCCAGCAGCTTGGAGGTTCGGAGCTACGAGCAGTACGTC. Translated: CASSLEVRSYEQYV.